This TCR beta chain is from a study of shared clonotypes between healthy human individuals (TCRdb year 2020). Notes on the research overall: The cohort included three men and a couple of women between 18 and 49 years of age. For each donor, CD4 naive and CD4 memory were each given three plates, CD8 naive was given two plates, and CD8 memory was given one plate. To estimate repertoire size and how much clonotype sharing occurs between individuals, the study deeply sequenced the blood TCR repertoires of five healthy adults. Libraries were prepared and TCR repertoires were sequenced by different laboratories using diverse techniques, in order to increase sequencing depth and limit assay-specific biases. Leukapheresis yielded between about 0.8 and 8.9 billion PBMCs per donor. General study outcomes and caveats: Pairwise subsampling indicated that sequencing depth was expected to affect the degree of clonotype sharing among donors. Rarefaction of sorted-subset datasets indicated incomplete sequencing despite the large sequencing depth. Sampling was limited to blood, and TCR repertoires in tissue likely differ from TCR repertoires in blood. Approximately 4.8% of naive CD4, around 3.6% of naive CD8, 2.3% of memory CD4, and 0.4% of memory CD8 clonotypes were shared across a few donors. Because the study included a small number of donors, the genetic and exposure-history diversity represented was limited. Compared with non-shared clonotypes, clonotypes shared by all four sorted-subset donors had higher generation probabilities. Larger estimated clonotype richness was generally found for naive subsets than for memory subsets.

CD8 naive samples were obtained by positive selection for CCR7 among CD45RO-negative cells, yielding a CD45RA+CCR7+ population from which TemRA cells were excluded. Healthy HIV-negative adults with no recently reported acute infections or vaccinations were included as donors. Every donor was a Caucasian adult living in Nashville, Tennessee, USA. Blood was collected by leukapheresis, and PBMCs were isolated by Ficoll-Histopaque density gradient centrifugation and then cryopreserved in liquid nitrogen vapor phase. Purity and quantity of every magnetically sorted T cell population were checked by analytical flow cytometry. From each sorted fraction, genomic DNA was isolated and quantified by UV absorbance on a Nanodrop 2000c. Using the deep immunoSEQ assay, TCR CDR3 regions were amplified from genomic DNA by multiplex PCR. Extracted genomic DNA from each cell subset was spread evenly across all wells of several immunoSEQ 96-well plates, with each plate serving as a replicate. For sorted subsets, each replicate PCR was loaded with 200 ng genomic DNA, equivalent to some 31,000 T cell genomes. Purified libraries were measured with a Qubit 3.0 fluorometer, size-checked on a Bioanalyzer 2100, and measured again with the KAPA Library Quantification kit. Every immunoSEQ 96-well plate was sequenced on a dedicated single-read 150-cycle Illumina NextSeq 550 flow cell. Regarding the original processing steps: Because the immunoSEQ output held only junctional sequences and lacked quality scores, the filtering could not match the filtering applied to full-length reads. Sequences were annotated with PyIR, a Python wrapper for IgBLAST v1.9, using IMGT germline references to assign V/J genes and CDR3. Reads were filtered out if the reads had weak V/J assignments (E-value above 1e-6), no CDR3, stop codons, out-of-frame junctions, or ambiguous translated residues. V3J clonotypes were defined as sequences sharing an identical inferred V gene, J gene, and CDR3 amino acid sequence. Percentage overlap between repertoires was calculated by dividing the number of shared unique clonotypes by the size of the smaller repertoire. Repertoire richness was assessed with RTK rarefaction, the Chao1 estimator, and Recon v2.1 estimates of unobserved clonotypes. Generation probabilities for all TCRbeta clonotypes obtained by the gDNA method from several donors were computed using OLGA. TCRdb stores this immuneACCESS table with in-frame sequences only. Part of the clones is absent; in the studies checked, under half of the shortfall reflects unresolved V genes, and no reason is known for the rest. V and J calls and clone size are as listed in that table; D and trimming were resolved from the DNA. This sample lists about 700,000 clones; roughly nine tenths were detected once. Of the sample, 24% falls within the top ten clones.

The CDR3 sequence holds 16 residues, the cysteine and phenylalanine included. Of the read, only the CDR3 DNA is kept; its 48 bases are in frame from base 1. V is shortened by 5 bases, J by 4 bases, and the region joining them spans 18 bases. The germline V gene specifies SGHRS as CDR1 and YFSETQ as CDR2. To note about this clone: It lacks a known antigen. The input lacks base qualities; no much larger clone sits a single base away.

Sequencing was carried out using naive CD8+ T cells sorted from blood. The sample's cell subset or site, from its label and the paper: CD45RA+CCR7+. The rearrangement combines TRBV5-1 with TRBJ2-2, with TRBD1 as a weak D call on 5 bases. The receptor's source is a man aged 25 to 45 in good health. The CDR3 protein is CASRTGAVHGTGELFF. Here is the DNA: TGCGCCAGCAGGACTGGGGCAGTGCACGGCACCGGGGAGCTGTTTTTT. Where the CDR3 stops, the reference TRBV5-1 and TRBJ2-2 genes take over; the full variable domain is KAGVTQTPRYLIKTRGQQVTLSCSPISGHRSVSWYQQTPGQGLQFLFEYFSETQRNKGNFPGRFSGRQFSNSRSEMNVSTLELGDSALYLCASRTGAVHGTGELFFGEGSRLTVL.